The T cell receptor beta chain described here comes from a study of blood T cell repertoires in COVID-19. Study background: T cells, B-cell-depleted T cells, or PBMCs provided the cDNA or gDNA that served as material.

TCRdb's copy holds only in-frame clones and misses some; the assay was immunoSEQ multiplex PCR. The sample yields around 120,000 clones, about 85% seen once. The CDR3 has 15 amino acids. Germline V gene sequence: CDR1 KGHSH, CDR2 LQKENI. The V end was cut by 1 base, the J end by 8 bases, with 12 bases between. The chain carries TRBV18 and TRBJ1-6; D remains unclear. The sequencing input was peripheral blood. The receptor was derived from a human donor in a cohort sampled during active COVID-19. CDR3 in DNA: TGTGCCAGCTCACCACGGCAGGCAACAGATTCACCCCTCCACTTT. It translates to CASSPRQATDSPLHF.